The sequence of this T cell receptor beta chain was determined in a study of T cells in Graves' hyperthyroidism and ophthalmopathy. Amplified TCR beta CDR3 regions derived from RNA transcripts. The TCR CDR3 was amplified in a first-round RT-PCR using the HTBI primer set. TCRdb reprocessed the multiplex PCR reads via MiXCR and lists one record per CDR3 protein. Of hundreds of thousands of distinct CDR3 sequences detected, 15% to 20% appear once; the ten largest clones hold roughly 18%. This clonotype was counted ten times or more. Its cognate antigen is unknown. The CDR3 is made up of 16 amino acids. After removal of 3 bases from V and 1 base from J, the junction contained 6 bases not matched to a gene. Study-level results: Researchers found most expanded thyroid clonotypes above 0.001 in blood as well.

Active moderate-to-severe ophthalmopathy, Clinical Activity Score at least 3, NOSPECS at least 4, under 3 months' duration. Uncontrolled infection, other autoimmune disease, pregnancy and lactation each barred patients from inclusion. The sequencing sample was made of blood. The V and J genes are TRBV12-3 or TRBV12-4 and TRBJ2-3, with 8 bases that match TRBD2. This clonotype was sampled from a woman between 18 and 29 years old with Graves' ophthalmopathy. The CDR3: CASSLAGTRGTDTQYF. DNA for the CDR3: TGTGCCAGCAGTTTGGCCGGGACTAGGGGCACAGATACGCAGTATTTT.